This T cell receptor (beta chain) appears in the sequencing data of a study of T cells after yellow fever vaccination. Across the whole study: In the case of low-cell-number fractions, SMART-Seq v4 Ultra Low Input was used for preparation.

The CDR3 runs to 16 residues. Trimming left V 5 bases short and J 1 base short, with 16 bases between. From germline, CDR1 is KGHSH and CDR2 LQKENI. Turning to this clonotype: The antigen is not known.

In TCRdb, the 5' RACE reads were re-called with MiXCR into one record per CDR3 protein. The sample has hundreds of thousands of distinct CDR3 sequences, less than 9.5% seen once; the top ten hold about 3.7%. Findings and caveats of the study: The booster response re-showed most primary clones: around 97% CD4, around 87% CD8. CD4 and CD8 compartments shared a small share of clonotypes.

J is TRBJ2-3 and V is TRBV18; D may be TRBD2 (6 bases). The starting material was CD4+ T cells sorted from PBMCs, obtained 5 days after the yellow fever booster vaccination. The sequence derives from a man between 18 and 35 years old who received the YFV17D yellow fever vaccine. The CDR3 nucleotides are TGTGCCAGCTCAACGGTCCTAGCGATGGGCACAGATACGCAGTATTTT. As protein: CASSTVLAMGTDTQYF.